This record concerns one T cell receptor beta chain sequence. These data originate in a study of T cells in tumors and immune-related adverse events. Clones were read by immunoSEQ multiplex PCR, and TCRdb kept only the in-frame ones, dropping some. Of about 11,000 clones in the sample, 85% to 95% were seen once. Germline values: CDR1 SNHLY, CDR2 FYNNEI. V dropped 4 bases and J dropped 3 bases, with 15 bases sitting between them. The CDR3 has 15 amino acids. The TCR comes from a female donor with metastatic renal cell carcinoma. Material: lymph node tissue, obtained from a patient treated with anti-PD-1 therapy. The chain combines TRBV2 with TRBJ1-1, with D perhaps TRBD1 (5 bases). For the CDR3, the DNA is TGTGCCAGCAGTGCCCCCCCAGGGTGGGACACTGAAGCTTTCTTT. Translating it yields CASSAPPGWDTEAFF.